These T cell receptor beta chains were read from a single sample in a study of T cell responses to AZD1222 COVID-19 vaccine. Clones were read by immunoSEQ multiplex PCR, and TCRdb kept only the in-frame ones, dropping some. The sample consists of more than 150,000 clones, 87% of them appearing once. Specimen: peripheral blood, collected on day 0 of MenACWY control vaccination. These receptors were collected from an adult in good health. The CDR3 runs from the conserved cysteine through the conserved F or W. A D gene is named only where the DNA matches it firmly. Rows give clone size only sometimes, using once, few, many, or a class for an expanded clone.

clone size,V gene,D gene,J gene,CDR3 protein,CDR3 DNA
once,TRBV6-5,NA,TRBJ1-3,CASTGSTSGNTIYF,TGTGCCAGCACGGGAAGTACCTCTGGAAACACCATATATTTT
NA,TRBV9,NA,TRBJ1-6,CASSDQPYNSPLHF,TGTGCCAGCAGCGATCAGCCGTATAATTCACCCCTCCACTTT
few,TRBV11-2,TRBD2,TRBJ2-1,CASSYGLADEQFF,TGTGCCAGCAGCTACGGACTAGCCGATGAGCAGTTCTTC
NA,TRBV19,NA,TRBJ2-7,CASSWGNEQYF,TGTGCCAGTAGTTGGGGAAACGAGCAGTACTTC
NA,TRBV19,TRBD1,TRBJ1-5,CASSIGTGVSNQPQHF,TGTGCCAGTAGTATCGGGACAGGCGTTAGCAATCAGCCCCAGCATTTT
NA,TRBV29-1,NA,TRBJ2-6,CSVEDPGGSGANVLTF,TGCAGCGTTGAAGATCCAGGCGGCTCTGGGGCCAACGTCCTGACTTTC
NA,TRBV6-1,TRBD2,TRBJ2-1,CASGGGLAGVNEQFF,TGTGCCAGCGGAGGGGGACTAGCGGGAGTCAATGAGCAGTTCTTC
NA,TRBV4-1,NA,TRBJ1-2,CASSQGGGTGYGYTF,TGCGCCAGCAGCCAAGGAGGGGGTACGGGCTATGGCTACACCTTC
few,TRBV9,TRBD1,TRBJ1-3,CASSFSGTVRSGNTIYF,TGTGCCAGCAGCTTCTCCGGGACAGTCCGCTCTGGAAACACCATATATTTT
NA,TRBV19,NA,TRBJ2-5,CASSIDPSAETQYF,TGTGCCAGTAGTATAGATCCCAGCGCCGAGACCCAGTACTTC
NA,TRBV3-1/TRBV3-2,TRBD1,TRBJ1-2,CASSQVRQGANYGYTF,TGTGCCAGCAGCCAAGTCCGACAGGGAGCTAACTATGGCTACACCTTC
NA,TRBV28,TRBD1,TRBJ1-5,CASSRLGTGFYSNQPQHF,TGTGCCAGCAGCAGATTAGGGACAGGATTTTATAGCAATCAGCCCCAGCATTTT
once,TRBV5-6,NA,TRBJ2-1,CASSSRVGEGVYNEQFF,TGTGCCAGCAGCTCTCGGGTGGGGGAAGGGGTTTACAATGAGCAGTTCTTC
NA,TRBV5-1,NA,TRBJ1-1,CASSLAVNTEAFF,TGCGCCAGCAGCTTGGCTGTGAACACTGAAGCTTTCTTT
few,TRBV28,TRBD2,TRBJ2-7,CASSLLAGEDEQYF,TGTGCCAGCAGTTTACTAGCGGGAGAGGACGAGCAGTACTTC
once,TRBV5-6,NA,TRBJ2-7,CASSPRPLYEQYF,TGTGCCAGCAGCCCCCGCCCCCTCTACGAGCAGTACTTC
NA,TRBV7-3,NA,TRBJ2-2,CASSLQVGELFF,TGTGCCAGCAGCTTACAGGTCGGGGAGCTGTTTTTT
NA,TRBV28,NA,TRBJ2-4,CASRPGQGGPKNIQYF,TGTGCCAGCAGACCTGGACAGGGAGGGCCCAAAAACATTCAGTACTTC
NA,TRBV9,NA,TRBJ1-2,CASSSQPAQGTGGNYGYTF,TGTGCCAGCAGCTCTCAACCTGCCCAGGGCACGGGCGGGAACTATGGCTACACCTTC
NA,TRBV12-3/TRBV12-4,NA,TRBJ1-4,CASSLGLGEKLFF,TGTGCCAGCAGTTTAGGGCTGGGAGAAAAACTGTTTTTT
NA,TRBV5-6,NA,TRBJ2-4,CASSLAGKNIQYF,TGTGCCAGCAGCTTGGCGGGCAAAAACATTCAGTACTTC
NA,TRBV6-2/TRBV6-3,TRBD1,TRBJ1-5,CASSYGQGASQPQHF,TGTGCCAGCAGTTACGGACAGGGGGCTTCTCAGCCCCAGCATTTT
NA,TRBV20-1,NA,TRBJ2-7,CSASGWSREQYF,TGCAGTGCTAGTGGCTGGTCGAGGGAGCAGTACTTC
NA,TRBV29-1,NA,TRBJ1-2,CSVEDPAVANYGYTF,TGCAGCGTTGAAGATCCGGCGGTGGCTAACTATGGCTACACCTTC
NA,TRBV9,TRBD2,TRBJ2-7,CASSVTPVVAGAHEQYF,TGTGCCAGCAGCGTAACCCCGGTGGTAGCGGGAGCTCACGAGCAGTACTTC
NA,TRBV3-1/TRBV3-2,TRBD2,TRBJ2-7,CASSQVLAGRYEQYF,TGTGCCAGCAGCCAAGTGCTAGCGGGGCGATACGAGCAGTACTTC
NA,TRBV7-9,NA,TRBJ1-3,CASSPSGSGNTIYF,TGTGCCAGCAGCCCATCAGGATCTGGAAACACCATATATTTT